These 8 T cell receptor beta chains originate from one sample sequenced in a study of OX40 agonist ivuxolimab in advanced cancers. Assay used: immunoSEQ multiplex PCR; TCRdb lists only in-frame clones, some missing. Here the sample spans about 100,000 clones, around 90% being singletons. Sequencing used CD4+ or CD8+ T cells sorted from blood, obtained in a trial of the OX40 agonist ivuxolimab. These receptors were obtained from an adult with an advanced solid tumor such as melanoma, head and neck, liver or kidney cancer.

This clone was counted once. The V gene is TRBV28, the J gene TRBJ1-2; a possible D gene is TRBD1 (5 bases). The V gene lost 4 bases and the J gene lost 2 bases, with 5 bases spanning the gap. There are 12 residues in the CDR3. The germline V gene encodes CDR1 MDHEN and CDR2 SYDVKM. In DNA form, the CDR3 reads TGTGCCAGCAGTTCAGGGAACTATGGCTACACCTTC. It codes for CASSSGNYGYTF.

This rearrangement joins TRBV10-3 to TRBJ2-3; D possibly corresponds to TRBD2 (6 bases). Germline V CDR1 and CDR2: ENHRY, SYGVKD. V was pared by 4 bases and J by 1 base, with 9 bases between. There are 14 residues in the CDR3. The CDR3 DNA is TGTGCCATCAGTGGGGGGGAGGGCACAGATACGCAGTATTTT. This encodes CAISGGEGTDTQYF.

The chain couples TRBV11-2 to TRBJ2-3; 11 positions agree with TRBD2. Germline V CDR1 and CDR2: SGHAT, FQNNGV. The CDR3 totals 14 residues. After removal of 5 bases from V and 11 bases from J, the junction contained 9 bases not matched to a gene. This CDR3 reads CASSPILAGVGQYF. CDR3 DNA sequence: TGTGCCAGCAGCCCCATACTAGCGGGGGTCGGGCAGTATTTT.

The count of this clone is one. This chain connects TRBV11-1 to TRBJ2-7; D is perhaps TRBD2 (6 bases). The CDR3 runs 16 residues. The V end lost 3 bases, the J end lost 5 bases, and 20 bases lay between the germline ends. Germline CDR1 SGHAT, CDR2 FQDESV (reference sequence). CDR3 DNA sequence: TGTGCCAGCAGCTTTTCTGGCGGAGGGCCCCTCCACGAGCAGTACTTC. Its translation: CASSFSGGGPLHEQYF.

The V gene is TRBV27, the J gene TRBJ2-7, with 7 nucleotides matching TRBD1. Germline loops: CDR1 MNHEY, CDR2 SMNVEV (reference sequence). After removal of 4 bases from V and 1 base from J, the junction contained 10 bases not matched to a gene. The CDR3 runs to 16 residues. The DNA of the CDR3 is TGTGCCAGCAGTTCGAAGACAGGGTCAAGGTCCTACGAGCAGTACTTC. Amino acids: CASSSKTGSRSYEQYF.

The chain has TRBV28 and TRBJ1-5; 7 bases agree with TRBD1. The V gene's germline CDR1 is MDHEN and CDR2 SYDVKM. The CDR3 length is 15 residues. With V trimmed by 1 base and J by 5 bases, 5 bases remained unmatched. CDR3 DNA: TGTGCCAGCAGTTTATCAGGGGGAATGTATCAGCCCCAGCATTTT. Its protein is CASSLSGGMYQPQHF.

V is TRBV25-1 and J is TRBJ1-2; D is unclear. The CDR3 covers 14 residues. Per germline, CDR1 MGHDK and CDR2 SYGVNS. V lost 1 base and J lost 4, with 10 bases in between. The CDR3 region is CASSESVRGYGYTF. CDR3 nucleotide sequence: TGTGCCAGCAGTGAATCCGTGAGAGGCTATGGCTACACCTTC.

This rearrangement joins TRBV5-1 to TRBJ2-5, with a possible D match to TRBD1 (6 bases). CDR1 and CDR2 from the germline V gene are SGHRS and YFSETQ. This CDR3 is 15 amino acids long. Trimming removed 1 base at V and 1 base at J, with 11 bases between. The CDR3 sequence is CASSLSTGIQETQYF. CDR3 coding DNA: TGCGCCAGCAGCTTGAGTACAGGGATCCAAGAGACCCAGTACTTC.